This T cell receptor (beta chain) derives from a study of CD8 T cells in Susac syndrome (dated by TCRdb to the late 2010s). Describing the broader study: Among the Susac syndrome patients who were sequenced, clinically active disease was present in about six and clinical remission was observed in 8 or 9. At the time of blood withdrawal, Susac syndrome patients were either therapy-naive, taking corticosteroids (with some also receiving IVIg), or on IVIg alone. Repertoire sequencing was used to test whether CD8+ T cell activation and differentiation in Susac syndrome was antigen driven. The paper's findings and limits, for the study overall: The number of individuals in the TCR sequencing and HLA analysis was recognized as being relatively small. In the CD4+ T cell repertoire of Susac syndrome patients, clonal expansion was not detected.

RNA was extracted using the RNeasy kit, and about 0.5 to 1 microgram was reverse transcribed with random hexamers. The immunoSEQ multiplex PCR assay, which covers 54 Vbeta and 13 Jbeta segments, was used to amplify TCR beta CDR3 regions. PCR amplification bias was corrected using a synthetic template baseline for primer optimization and computational correction. Processing in the source paper ran as follows. Only productive sequences were kept, with reads annotated to V, D and J genes according to IMGT and analyzed in immunoSEQ Analyzer. Clonality was computed as one minus Shannon entropy normalized by log2 of the number of productive unique sequences. For each patient and control, public and private clones were evaluated within the 100 most prevalent clones. A clone was defined as Susac-specific if it was absent from the healthy and MS cohorts, from about 1,100 published viral clones and from other ImmuneACCESS disease sequences. TCRdb's own reprocessing of the public reads used fastp at Q25 and MiXCR and kept productive beta chains. Rows merge per CDR3 protein into single entries with the most common DNA and genes. The V and J calls and clone size come from TCRdb's table, not from the authors' own analysis. Counted in this sample were 150,000 to 190,000 distinct CDR3 sequences; around 95% of them appeared once. The ten largest make up 0.15% to 0.2% of the sample.

Peripheral blood CD8+ and CD4+ T cells from healthy donors, Susac syndrome patients and multiple sclerosis patients were profiled by high-throughput TCR beta sequencing. The Susac syndrome patients fulfilled recently defined diagnostic criteria for either definite or probable disease. Bulk CD8+ and CD4+ T cells were purified by magnetic negative isolation, while CD8+ TEMRA cells were enriched using FACS. Blood was collected in EDTA tubes and processed within 24 hours, with PBMCs isolated through density gradient centrifugation. PBMCs destined for TCR sequencing were cryopreserved in liquid nitrogen and later thawed in a 37 °C water bath. The sorted or isolated CD4+, CD8+ and CD8+ TEMRA cells had a purity of 90% or higher. V is clipped by 6 bases and J by 5 bases, and the sequence between their germline boundaries is 11 bases long. From the cysteine through the phenylalanine, the CDR3 covers 12 amino acids. Of all the DNA, just the CDR3 is kept, 36 bases in frame from base 1. The germline V gene yields SQVTM for CDR1 and ANQGSEA for CDR2.

Details on this clonotype: No cognate antigen has been identified for it. No much larger clone exists at a distance of one base, and base qualities are not known.

This sequence originates from a human donor with Susac syndrome. Sample: CD4+ T cells from PBMCs. In this chain, TRBV29-1 is recombined with TRBJ2-1; a tentative D call is TRBD1 (6 bases match). Here is the DNA: TGCAGCGTCGACTGGACAGACAATGAGCAGTTCTTC. It specifies CSVDWTDNEQFF.